The 18 T cell receptor beta chains below were found in one sample sequenced in a study of human T cells and chemical hapten exposure. Stated time point: healthy volunteer bleed at 6 weeks. The starting material, unfractionated whole blood, was used for total RNA extraction. Using its own MiXCR run on the RACE reads, TCRdb lists one record per CDR3 protein. In the table there are 60,000 to 80,000 distinct CDR3 sequences, approximately 6.1% of which are singletons. Source material: whole blood. These receptors all come from a female donor in good health. Some clones in this sample may be carry-over from other donors' samples.

The rearrangement joins TRBV18 to TRBJ1-3; D uncertain. The CDR3 extends over 15 amino acids. Per the germline V gene, CDR1 is KGHSH and CDR2 is LQKENI. Trimming removed 1 base at V and 2 bases at J, with 9 bases between. CDR3 residues: CASSPLGKAGNTIYF. CDR3 DNA: TGTGCCAGCTCACCACTGGGGAAGGCTGGAAACACCATATATTTT.

This clonotype was seen a handful of times. The junction does not match germline at one end; this may be a read error. The chain carries TRBV7-7 and TRBJ1-5; D is undetermined. This CDR3 has 14 residues. Germline CDR1 is SSHAT and CDR2 is FNYEAQ (reference sequence). The CDR3 DNA sequence: TGTGCTAGCAGCTTAGGCCATTGGGAAGAGCCCCAGCATTTT. This gives the protein CASSLGHWEEPQHF.

This clonotype was counted between two and nine times. The CDR3 coding sequence is TGTGCCAGCAGTCAGGCCCTGGGACTAGCGGTGAACACCGGGGAGCTGTTTTTT. The encoded protein is CASSQALGLAVNTGELFF. The chain is built from TRBV6-1 and TRBJ2-2; 11 bases match TRBD2. The V and J ends lost 5 bases and 1 base, in that order; junction bases with no gene match: 9. Per germline, CDR1 MNHNS and CDR2 SASEGT. The CDR3 is made up of 18 amino acids.

This clonotype was recorded a few times. The chain recombines TRBV6-6 with TRBJ2-1; no definite D call. Trimming removed 11 bases at V and 5 bases at J, with 13 bases between. This CDR3 comprises 12 residues. Germline V gene lookup returns CDR1 MNHNY and CDR2 SVGAGI (reference sequence). CDR3 protein: CAAAHENNEQFF. CDR3 bases: TGTGCCGCAGCTCACGAAAACAATGAGCAGTTCTTC.

This clonotype was seen ten or more times. The V gene is TRBV20-1, the J gene TRBJ2-1, with 7 bases fitting TRBD2. V lost 3 bases and J lost 4; bases outside the gene matches: 6. The germline V gene encodes CDR1 DFQATT and CDR2 SNEGSKA (reference sequence). The CDR3 spans 14 residues. The CDR3 loop reads CSASTSETYNEQFF. The CDR3 coding sequence is TGCAGTGCTAGTACTAGCGAGACGTACAATGAGCAGTTCTTC.

This clonotype came up a few times. The chain carries TRBV7-8 and TRBJ2-1; 8 positions match TRBD2. The CDR3 covers 16 residues. Germline V CDR1 and CDR2: SGHVS, FQNEAQ. V trimming: 1 base; J trimming: 1 base; junction bases outside the gene matches: 3. CDR3 DNA: TGTGCCAGCAGCTTAGACGCGGGAGGATCCTACAATGAGCAGTTCTTC. Protein sequence: CASSLDAGGSYNEQFF.

This clonotype was seen repeatedly, ten times or more. This chain connects TRBV5-1 to TRBJ2-1, with D unresolved. The CDR3 runs 11 residues. V shed 2 bases and J shed 7 bases, with 4 bases lying between them. The germline CDR1 and CDR2 sequences are SGHRS and YFSETQ. The CDR3: CASSLQNEQFF. The CDR3 DNA is TGCGCCAGCAGCTTACAGAATGAGCAGTTCTTC.

Points on this clonotype: A much more abundant neighbour one base away suggests this may be a read error. This sequence joins TRBV20-1 and TRBJ1-2; no reliable D call. The CDR3 runs to 15 residues. Trimming shortened V by 0 bases and J by 4 bases, and 15 bases separated the two germline ends. Germline V gene sequence: CDR1 DFQATT, CDR2 SNEGSKA (reference sequence). The CDR3 DNA is TGCAGTGCTAGAGATTATTCACAACTGAGCTATGGCTACACCTTC. Protein sequence: CSARDYSQLSYGYTF.

The sample holds many counts of this clonotype. The chain recombines TRBV14 with TRBJ2-1; the D gene is possibly TRBD2 (5 bases). V gave up 4 bases and J gave up 8 bases, with 15 bases separating them. In germline, CDR1 is SGHDN, CDR2 FVKESK. The CDR3 is 14 residues long. The CDR3 spells CASSLMGVQDEQFF. The CDR3 coding sequence is TGTGCCAGCAGCCTCATGGGAGTCCAGGATGAGCAGTTCTTC.

This clonotype was seen many times. The chain is built from TRBV6-4 and TRBJ2-1, with D unresolved. CDR1 MRHNA and CDR2 SNTAGT come from the germline V gene. The V and J ends lost 2 bases and 6 bases respectively, with 8 bases between them. The CDR3 loop spans 13 amino acids. The CDR3 DNA is TGTGCCAGCAGTGACAAGACTTCCAATGAGCAGTTCTTC. This codes for CASSDKTSNEQFF.

Worth noting for this clonotype: Possible read error: a much larger clone is one base away. The J gene is TRBJ2-7, the V gene TRBV27, with 9 positions matching TRBD1. The CDR3 has 14 amino acids. J lost 5 bases, V lost 5 bases, and 7 bases had no gene match. Germline CDR1 MNHEY, CDR2 SMNVEV (reference sequence). The CDR3 nucleotides read TGTGCCAGCAGTCCCTACAGGGGGCAGGACGAGCAGTACTTC. Amino acid sequence: CASSPYRGQDEQYF.

This clonotype has ten or more counts. The CDR3 coding sequence is TGTGCCAGCAGCTTAGGGGATAGCGCAGATACGCAGTATTTT. Protein: CASSLGDSADTQYF. V is TRBV5-4 and J is TRBJ2-3; either TRBD1 or TRBD2 may supply D (5 bases each). V was shortened by 2 bases and J by 4 bases, with 11 bases between the two germline ends. Per the germline V gene, CDR1 is SGHNT and CDR2 is YYREEE (reference sequence). The CDR3 has 14 residues. Variable domain in full (rest from reference TRBV5-4 and TRBJ2-3): ETGVTQSPTHLIKTRGQQVTLRCSSQSGHNTVSWYQQALGQGPQFIFQYYREEENGRGNFPPRFSGLQFPNYSSELNVNALELDDSALYLCASSLGDSADTQYFGPGTRLTVL.

This clonotype has a count of ten or more. The genes are TRBV3-1 and TRBJ2-7, with unresolved D. V lost 1 base and J 12 bases, leaving 16 bases between the germline ends. CDR1 and CDR2 from the germline V gene are LGHDT and YNNKEL (reference sequence). The CDR3 spans 13 residues. This CDR3 is CASSQARLTGLYF. The CDR3 DNA is TGTGCCAGCAGCCAAGCGAGATTGACTGGGTTGTACTTC.

This clonotype was seen repeatedly, ten times or more. This sequence joins TRBV29-1 and TRBJ2-5; tentatively, D is TRBD1 or TRBD2 (5 bases each). Germline V CDR1 and CDR2: SQVTM, ANQGSEA. Trimming left V 3 bases short and J 5 bases short, with 19 bases between. CDR3 size: 15 residues. CDR3 in DNA: TGCAGCGTTGAGACGTGGGGGTCGGGGCAGGAGACCCAGTACTTC. This gives the protein CSVETWGSGQETQYF.

In this sample, this clonotype turned up many times. The genes are TRBV27 and TRBJ2-3, with D hard to call. CDR3 length: 14 amino acids. Trimming stripped 2 bases from V and 1 base from J, with 7 bases between. From germline, CDR1 is MNHEY and CDR2 SMNVEV (reference sequence). The CDR3 spells CASSLIRGTDTQYF. The CDR3, as DNA: TGTGCCAGCAGTTTAATTCGGGGCACAGATACGCAGTATTTT.

This clonotype came up many times. The rearrangement links TRBV20-1 to TRBJ1-1; D is uncertain. Trimming cost V 1 base and J 4 bases, with 13 bases left between them. CDR3 length: 14 residues. The germline CDR1 and CDR2 sequences are DFQATT and SNEGSKA (reference sequence). Written as DNA, the CDR3 is TGCAGTGCTAGAGCGGATAGGCGGGGCACTGAAGCTTTCTTT. This encodes CSARADRRGTEAFF.

There are many counts of this clonotype. J is TRBJ2-7 and V is TRBV7-3; 8 bases fit TRBD2. Trimming removed 4 bases from V and 3 bases from J; junction bases left unmatched: 11. Looked up from germline, CDR1 is SGHTA and CDR2 is FQGTGA. The CDR3 is made up of 16 amino acids. CDR3 amino acids: CASSSWIAGRVYEQYF. DNA for the CDR3: TGTGCCAGCAGCTCCTGGATAGCGGGAAGGGTCTACGAGCAGTACTTC. The complete variable domain, with remaining parts taken from reference TRBV7-3 and TRBJ2-7, reads GAGVSQTPSNKVTEKGKYVELRCDPISGHTALYWYRQSLGQGPEFLIYFQGTGAADDSGLPNDRFFAVRPEGSVSTLKIQRTERGDSAVYLCASSSWIAGRVYEQYFGPGTRLTVT.

This clonotype came up a few times. The chain recombines TRBV5-1 with TRBJ2-7; D is undetermined. Germline V gene data show CDR1 as SGHRS and CDR2 as YFSETQ. Deletions cut 0 bases from V and 3 bases from J, with 13 bases between. This CDR3 comprises 15 residues. The CDR3 loop reads CASSLGFRVNYEQYF. The CDR3, as DNA: TGCGCCAGCAGCTTGGGGTTTCGGGTTAACTACGAGCAGTACTTC.